The sequence of this TCR beta chain was determined in a study of beta chain features in type 1 diabetes. At the level of the study: Patients looked much like healthy donors when it came to age, gender and cell yields.

The CDR3 consists of 14 residues. CDR1 SGDLS and CDR2 YYNGEE come from the germline V gene. V dropped 2 bases and J dropped 0 bases, with 7 bases sitting between them. Sequenced material consisted of expressed TCRB transcripts (all of the isolated RNA was reverse transcribed). The method was immunoSEQ multiplex PCR; TCRdb's version includes in-frame clones alone and lacks a portion of them. The profile shows 300,000 to 400,000 clones, roughly a tenth of them singletons. This clone was found a few times. Its target is not known. Study findings and constraints: For Type 1 diabetes patients, all four CD4+ subsets carried TCRB CDR3s that were moderately but significantly shorter. A possible short-template PCR bias applies equally to patients and controls.

The clonotype was recovered from a young man with type 1 diabetes. V usage is TRBV9 and J usage is TRBJ2-3; D not resolved. Specimen: central memory CD4+ T cells from blood. The CDR3 DNA follows: TGTGCCAGCAGCGTTCTTAGCAGCACAGATACGCAGTATTTT. It is translated as CASSVLSSTDTQYF.